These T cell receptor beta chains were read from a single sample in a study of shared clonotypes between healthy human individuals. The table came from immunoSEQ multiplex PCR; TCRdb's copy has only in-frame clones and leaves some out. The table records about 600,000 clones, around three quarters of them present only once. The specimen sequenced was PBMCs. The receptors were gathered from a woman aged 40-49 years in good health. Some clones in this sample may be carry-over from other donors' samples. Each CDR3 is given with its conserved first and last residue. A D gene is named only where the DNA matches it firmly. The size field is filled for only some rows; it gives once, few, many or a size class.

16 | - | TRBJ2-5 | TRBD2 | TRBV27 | TGTGCCAGCAGTTTCTTCGCGGGAGGGGGACCAACCCCCCAGTACTTC | CASSFFAGGGPTPQYF
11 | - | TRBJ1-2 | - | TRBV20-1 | TGCAGTGCTAGAGATCAGGATGGCTACACCTTC | CSARDQDGYTF
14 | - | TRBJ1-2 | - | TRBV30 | TGTGCCTGGAGGGACTTGAGGGAGCTAAGGGGCTACACCTTC | CAWRDLRELRGYTF
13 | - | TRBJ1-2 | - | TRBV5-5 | TGTGCCAGCAGCCGGGAGGGAGCCTATGGCTACACCTTC | CASSREGAYGYTF
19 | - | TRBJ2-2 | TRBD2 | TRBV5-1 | TGCGCCAGCCGTGCCCCGGGATTAGCGGGAGGGCCGTACACCGGGGAGCTGTTTTTT | CASRAPGLAGGPYTGELFF
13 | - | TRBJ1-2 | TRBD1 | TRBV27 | TGTGCCAGCAGTCCTCGGACAGGCTATGGCTACACCTTC | CASSPRTGYGYTF
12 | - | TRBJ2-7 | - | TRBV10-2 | TGCGCCAGCAGTGAGTCCTACTACGAGCAGTACTTC | CASSESYYEQYF
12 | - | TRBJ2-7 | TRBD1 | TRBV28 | TGTGCCAGCAGCAACACAGGGGTCGAGCAGTACTTC | CASSNTGVEQYF
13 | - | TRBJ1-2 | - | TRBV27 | TGTGCCAGCAGTCCTTTAGCTAACTATGGCTACACCTTC | CASSPLANYGYTF
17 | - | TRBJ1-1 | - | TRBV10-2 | TGCGCCAGCAGTGAGTCGGTAGGGCCGGGGCCGAACAGTGAAGCTTTCTTT | CASSESVGPGPNSEAFF
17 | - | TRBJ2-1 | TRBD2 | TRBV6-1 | TGTGCCAGCAGTGAAGCCGATCCTAGCGGGATCTACAATGAGCAGTTCTTC | CASSEADPSGIYNEQFF
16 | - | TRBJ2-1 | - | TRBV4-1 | TGCGCCAGCAGCCCCCGGGGGGCAAGCTCCTACAATGAGCAGTTCTTC | CASSPRGASSYNEQFF
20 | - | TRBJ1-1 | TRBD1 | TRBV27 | TGTGCCAGCAGTTTGGCTGGCAGGGGGCTTACCCCCTACCTTAACACTGAAGCTTTCTTT | CASSLAGRGLTPYLNTEAFF
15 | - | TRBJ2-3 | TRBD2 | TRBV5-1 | TGCGCCAGCAGCTTGATTAGCGGGACCACAGATACGCAGTATTTT | CASSLISGTTDTQYF
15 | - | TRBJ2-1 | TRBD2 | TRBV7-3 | TGTGCCAGCAGCTTTGGTGGAGCGGGAGGTAATGAGCAGTTCTTC | CASSFGGAGGNEQFF
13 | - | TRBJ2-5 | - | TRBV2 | TGTGCCAGCAGCAGCCGGGACTTAGAGACCCAGTACTTC | CASSSRDLETQYF
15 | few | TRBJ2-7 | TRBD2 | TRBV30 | TGTGCCTGGACCTCAGGACTAGCGGGTCCCTACGAGCAGTACTTC | CAWTSGLAGPYEQYF
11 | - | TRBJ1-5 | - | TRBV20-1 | TGCAGTGCTAGGGGCAATCAGCCCCAGCATTTT | CSARGNQPQHF
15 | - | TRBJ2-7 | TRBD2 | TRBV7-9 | TGTGCCAGCAGCAGGGGGACTAGCGGAGACTACGAGCAGTACTTC | CASSRGTSGDYEQYF
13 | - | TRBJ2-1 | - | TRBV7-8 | TGTGCCAGCAGCTTAGCTTCGGGATATGAGCAGTTCTTC | CASSLASGYEQFF
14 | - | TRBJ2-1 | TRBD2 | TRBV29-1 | TGCAGCGTTGTCGGGACTAGTGCGGTTGGTGAGCAGTTCTTC | CSVVGTSAVGEQFF
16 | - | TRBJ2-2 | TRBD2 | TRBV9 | TGTGCCAGCAGCGTAGAAGCGGGAGTAGGAACCGGGGAGCTGTTTTTT | CASSVEAGVGTGELFF
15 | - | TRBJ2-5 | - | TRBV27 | TGTGCCAGCAGTCCCCGGGGCAGGAGGGGGGAGACCCAGTACTTC | CASSPRGRRGETQYF
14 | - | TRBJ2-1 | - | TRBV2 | TGTGCCAGCAGTGAAGTTGGAGCGGTCAATGAGCAGTTCTTC | CASSEVGAVNEQFF
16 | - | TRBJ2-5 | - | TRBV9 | TGTGCCAGCAGCGTAGGCCCCACAGGGGAGGGAGAGACCCAGTACTTC | CASSVGPTGEGETQYF
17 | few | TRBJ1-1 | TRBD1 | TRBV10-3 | TGTGCCATCAGGACGGACAGGGAAAGCGTCGGGAACACTGAAGCTTTCTTT | CAIRTDRESVGNTEAFF
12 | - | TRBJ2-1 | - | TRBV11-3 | TGTGCCAGCAGCTACGACAGAAATGAGCAGTTCTTC | CASSYDRNEQFF
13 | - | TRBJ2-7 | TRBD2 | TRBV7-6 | TGTGCCAGCAGCGACCCCCAAGCGGGACAGCAGTACTTC | CASSDPQAGQQYF
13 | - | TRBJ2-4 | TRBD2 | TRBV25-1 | TGTGCCAGCAGTAGGACTAGCGGAGGCATTCAGTACTTC | CASSRTSGGIQYF
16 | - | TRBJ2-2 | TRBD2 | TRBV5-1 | TGCGCCAGCAGCCTCTCCGGGACTAGCCACACCGGGGAGCTGTTTTTT | CASSLSGTSHTGELFF